This TCR beta chain emerged from a study of cytomegalovirus exposure and HLA in healthy donors. This clone came up a few times. The target antigen is unknown. General study findings and limits: The investigators catalogued 150 or so TCR beta chains as cytomegalovirus-associated.

Germline V lookup: CDR1 SGHTA, CDR2 FQGNSA. The V segment lost 2 bases and the J segment 0 bases; nucleotides outside the gene matches: 1. This CDR3 region has 15 residues. Researchers ran the PCR with 60 Vbeta and 13 Jbeta primers. Profiled with immunoSEQ multiplex PCR; TCRdb holds only in-frame clones, not every one. This sample has under 250,000 clones, with about four fifths found just once. The chain employs TRBV7-2 and TRBJ1-5, with 7 bases lining up with TRBD1. This TCR derives from a middle-aged man in good health and CMV-seropositive. Sequenced sample: PBMCs. The CDR3 region is CASSLYRGSNQPQHF. CDR3 sequence (DNA): TGTGCCAGCAGCTTATACAGGGGTAGCAATCAGCCCCAGCATTTT.